These T cell receptor beta chains were read from a single sample in a study of radiation and T cells in renal cell carcinoma. The method was immunoSEQ multiplex PCR; TCRdb's version includes in-frame clones alone and lacks a portion of them. This sample has approximately 150,000 clones, with about nine tenths found just once. The material was blood, obtained from a patient whose treatment included radiotherapy and nephrectomy. Source of these receptors: a woman in her sixties or seventies with renal cell carcinoma. CDR3s include the opening cysteine and the closing phenylalanine or tryptophan. The D gene is left open where the match is weak. For some rows the clone size is stated as once, few or many, or as a class when expanded; others skip it.

V gene: TRBV5-1; J gene: TRBJ2-1; clone size: NA; D gene: NA; CDR3 protein: CASSRGAGTYNEQFF; CDR3 DNA: TGCGCCAGCAGCCGGGGGGCAGGAACCTACAATGAGCAGTTCTTC
V gene: TRBV19; J gene: TRBJ2-7; clone size: NA; D gene: NA; CDR3 protein: CGRTPVYEQYF; CDR3 DNA: TGTGGCAGGACACCCGTCTACGAGCAGTACTTC
V gene: TRBV11-3; J gene: TRBJ2-1; clone size: once; D gene: NA; CDR3 protein: CASSTTVEQGNEQFF; CDR3 DNA: TGTGCCAGCAGCACCACAGTGGAACAGGGCAATGAGCAGTTCTTC
V gene: TRBV5-1; J gene: TRBJ2-5; clone size: NA; D gene: TRBD2; CDR3 protein: CASSLAGRGARQETQYF; CDR3 DNA: TGCGCCAGCAGCTTGGCTGGGCGGGGGGCCCGTCAAGAGACCCAGTACTTC
V gene: TRBV7-2; J gene: TRBJ2-5; clone size: NA; D gene: NA; CDR3 protein: CASSLQGSQETQYF; CDR3 DNA: TGTGCCAGCAGCTTACAGGGGAGCCAAGAGACCCAGTACTTC
V gene: TRBV9; J gene: TRBJ2-5; clone size: NA; D gene: NA; CDR3 protein: CASSVATGLQETQYF; CDR3 DNA: TGTGCCAGCAGCGTAGCGACCGGTCTGCAAGAGACCCAGTACTTC
V gene: TRBV5-1; J gene: TRBJ2-3; clone size: NA; D gene: NA; CDR3 protein: CASSLDGKREDTQYF; CDR3 DNA: TGCGCCAGCAGCTTGGATGGCAAGAGGGAGGATACGCAGTATTTT
V gene: TRBV19; J gene: TRBJ1-1; clone size: few; D gene: TRBD1; CDR3 protein: CASRPDRGGDTEAFF; CDR3 DNA: TGTGCCAGTAGACCGGACAGGGGAGGGGACACTGAAGCTTTCTTT
V gene: TRBV5-5; J gene: TRBJ1-6; clone size: NA; D gene: TRBD1; CDR3 protein: CASSPGTGGSPLHF; CDR3 DNA: TGTGCCAGCAGCCCCGGGACAGGGGGTTCACCCCTCCACTTT
V gene: TRBV28; J gene: TRBJ1-1; clone size: NA; D gene: NA; CDR3 protein: CAIFTTRRMNTEAFF; CDR3 DNA: TGTGCCATTTTCACGACTCGCCGCATGAACACTGAAGCTTTCTTT
V gene: TRBV2; J gene: TRBJ2-3; clone size: NA; D gene: TRBD2; CDR3 protein: CASSGPLAGGATDTQYF; CDR3 DNA: TGTGCCAGCAGTGGACCACTAGCGGGGGGGGCGACAGATACGCAGTATTTT
V gene: TRBV18; J gene: TRBJ2-7; clone size: NA; D gene: NA; CDR3 protein: CASSPGGNEQYF; CDR3 DNA: TGTGCCAGCTCACCCGGTGGGAACGAGCAGTACTTC
V gene: TRBV5-4; J gene: TRBJ2-5; clone size: NA; D gene: NA; CDR3 protein: CASSLASGTETQYF; CDR3 DNA: TGTGCCAGCAGCTTGGCTTCGGGAACAGAGACCCAGTACTTC
V gene: TRBV7-9; J gene: TRBJ1-2; clone size: NA; D gene: NA; CDR3 protein: CASSLAIRGTHGYTF; CDR3 DNA: TGTGCCAGCAGCTTAGCGATCAGGGGTACACATGGCTACACCTTC
V gene: TRBV5-5; J gene: TRBJ2-1; clone size: NA; D gene: TRBD2; CDR3 protein: CASSSQPLAGVNEQFF; CDR3 DNA: TGTGCCAGCAGCTCCCAGCCGCTAGCGGGGGTCAATGAGCAGTTCTTC
V gene: TRBV21-1; J gene: TRBJ2-7; clone size: once; D gene: NA; CDR3 protein: CASSKVGEVF; CDR3 DNA: TGTGCCAGCAGCAAAGTCGGTGAGGTCTTC
V gene: TRBV27; J gene: TRBJ2-7; clone size: NA; D gene: TRBD1; CDR3 protein: CASSLSNPRTGSYEQYF; CDR3 DNA: TGTGCCAGCAGTTTATCGAATCCCCGGACAGGAAGCTACGAGCAGTACTTC
V gene: TRBV5-1; J gene: TRBJ2-7; clone size: few; D gene: TRBD2; CDR3 protein: CASSLQRGYEQYF; CDR3 DNA: TGCGCCAGCAGCTTGCAGCGGGGCTACGAGCAGTACTTC
V gene: TRBV5-1; J gene: TRBJ2-1; clone size: NA; D gene: TRBD1; CDR3 protein: CASKDREKDEQFF; CDR3 DNA: TGCGCCAGCAAGGACAGGGAAAAAGATGAGCAGTTCTTC
V gene: TRBV6-5; J gene: TRBJ2-7; clone size: NA; D gene: TRBD2; CDR3 protein: CASSLSGGNHEQYF; CDR3 DNA: TGTGCCAGCAGTCTTAGCGGGGGGAACCACGAGCAGTACTTC